This T cell receptor (beta chain) was retrieved from a study of CD8+ T cells in alopecia areata. As concerns this clone: Its antigen is unknown.

Study-level findings and limits: For lesional scalp, especially alopecia totalis/universalis, clonality was higher than in normal scalp. Sharing of TCRs across patients appeared less clear than in mice, possibly for HLA-related reasons. Scalp sequencing captures resident alphabeta T cells of normal skin too.

Separation by sorting yielded CD4+ and CD8+ T cells from PBMCs. The CDR3 runs to 15 residues. Germline CDR1 and CDR2: SGHVS and FQNEAQ. V trimming: 5 bases; J trimming: 1 base; junction bases outside the gene matches: 6. Reverse transcribed after extraction, RNA yielded cDNA as the sequencing template. Profiled with immunoSEQ multiplex PCR; TCRdb holds only in-frame clones, not every one. The sample records about 150,000 clones, about 54% being singletons. The clonotype originates from a human donor in good health. The V call is TRBV7-8, the J call TRBJ2-3; TRBD2 matches at 7 bases. The sequenced material came from CD4+ T cells sorted from blood. CDR3 loop: CASSILATGTDTQYF. Here the CDR3 DNA reads TGTGCCAGCAGCATACTAGCGACCGGCACAGATACGCAGTATTTT.